Presented here are 25 T cell receptor beta chains from one specimen sequenced in a study of CD8 T cells in Susac syndrome. With random hexamers, about 0.5 to 1 ug RNA was reverse transcribed. TCRdb redid the calling of the immunoSEQ multiplex PCR reads with MiXCR, one entry per CDR3 protein. The table has about 90,000 distinct CDR3 sequences, about 93% seen once. Sequenced: CD8+ T cells from PBMCs. The receptors here all came from a human donor in good health.

The chain couples TRBV29-1 to TRBJ2-7, with D tentatively TRBD1 or TRBD2 (5 bases each). In germline, CDR1 is SQVTM, CDR2 ANQGSEA. The CDR3 has 13 residues. Trimming removed 1 base at V and 2 bases at J, with 9 bases between. The CDR3 sequence is CSVEGGTPYEQYF. CDR3 DNA sequence: TGCAGCGTTGAAGGAGGGACCCCCTACGAGCAGTACTTC.

In its sample, this clonotype was seen a few times. The gene calls are TRBV7-9 and TRBJ2-5; unclear D gene. The CDR3 runs 12 residues. Germline V gene data show CDR1 as SEHNR and CDR2 as FQNEAQ (reference sequence). The ends were cut back, 6 bases at V and 5 bases at J, with 10 bases in the middle. CDR3: CASSLVGETQYF. The CDR3, as DNA: TGTGCCAGCAGTTTGGTCGGGGAGACCCAGTACTTC.

This sequence joins TRBV19 and TRBJ2-5, with 11 nucleotides matching TRBD2. The CDR3 contains 15 residues. Trimming at V came to 3 bases and at J to 2 bases, leaving 2 bases not matched to a gene. The germline gives CDR1 LNHDA, CDR2 SQIVND (reference sequence). CDR3: CASSITSGGQETQYF. In DNA form, the CDR3 reads TGTGCCAGTAGTATCACTAGCGGGGGACAAGAGACCCAGTACTTC.

The chain links TRBV4-1 to TRBJ2-4, with D perhaps matching TRBD2 (6 bases). Germline V gene data show CDR1 as MGHRA and CDR2 as YSYEKL. The CDR3 has 15 amino acids. The V end was cut by 0 bases, the J end by 6 bases, with 12 bases between. CDR3 residues: CASSQEGRGLNIQYF. CDR3 DNA sequence: TGCGCCAGCAGCCAAGAAGGTCGGGGACTAAACATTCAGTACTTC.

The chain recombines TRBV19 with TRBJ2-2; 9 bases agree with TRBD1. The CDR3 runs to 15 residues. CDR1 is LNHDA and CDR2 is SQIVND in the germline V gene (reference sequence). V shed 6 bases and J 4 bases; nucleotides not matched to a gene: 6. Here the CDR3 DNA reads TGTGCCAGTAGCCCGACAGGGGGTTTCACCGGGGAGCTGTTTTTT. The encoded protein is CASSPTGGFTGELFF.

The chain links TRBV29-1 to TRBJ2-7; D unclear. The CDR3 is 13 residues long. Germline assignment: CDR1 SQVTM and CDR2 ANQGSEA. The V end was cut by 3 bases, the J end by 0 bases, with 9 bases between. CDR3 DNA: TGCAGCGTTGAGTACCCCAGCTCCTACGAGCAGTACTTC. Encoded protein: CSVEYPSSYEQYF.

This sequence joins TRBV10-3 and TRBJ2-2; D might be TRBD1 (5 bases). The CDR3 loop spans 13 amino acids. The ends were cut back, 6 bases at V and 4 bases at J, with 9 bases in the middle. Germline lookup yields CDR1 ENHRY and CDR2 SYGVKD. The CDR3 is CAISQDSTGELFF. As DNA, the CDR3 is TGTGCCATCAGCCAAGACAGCACCGGGGAGCTGTTTTTT.

The chain links TRBV12-3 or TRBV12-4 to TRBJ2-2; D gene uncertain. This CDR3 has 12 residues. Trimming cost V 3 bases and J 9 bases, with 8 bases left between them. The CDR3 here is CASSFEYRELFF. The CDR3 DNA sequence: TGTGCCAGCAGTTTTGAGTACCGGGAGCTGTTTTTT.

V and J are TRBV19 and TRBJ1-1, with unresolved D. The CDR3 is made up of 12 amino acids. Trimming took off 7 bases at V and 1 base at J, with 7 bases between the two ends. Germline values: CDR1 LNHDA, CDR2 SQIVND (reference sequence). The CDR3 spells CASKLGNTEAFF. DNA for the CDR3: TGTGCCAGTAAGCTGGGGAACACTGAAGCTTTCTTT.

The rearrangement joins TRBV9 to TRBJ2-2, with D uncertain. CDR3 length equals 15 residues. CDR1 is SGDLS and CDR2 is YYNGEE in the germline V gene. The germline V and J ends were trimmed by 4 bases and 3 bases, with 13 bases remaining between them. As DNA, the CDR3 is TGTGCCAGCAGCCCAACCCAGGTTTACACCGGGGAGCTGTTTTTT. Amino acids: CASSPTQVYTGELFF.

The chain uses TRBV21-1 and TRBJ1-1. TRBV21-1 is a listed pseudogene. This CDR3 comprises 14 residues. CDR3: CASSIGIGTLKLFF. As DNA, the CDR3 is TGTGCCAGCAGCATCGGTATTGGAACACTGAAGCTTTTCTTT.

Only a few counts were recorded for this clonotype. The V gene is TRBV27, the J gene TRBJ2-3; D gene uncertain. V dropped 0 bases and J dropped 3 bases, with 4 bases sitting between them. The V gene's germline CDR1 is MNHEY and CDR2 SMNVEV (reference sequence). The CDR3 covers 13 residues. The CDR3 region is CASSLSRTDTQYF. CDR3 sequence (DNA): TGTGCCAGCAGTTTATCGAGGACAGATACGCAGTATTTT.

The gene calls are TRBV6-5 and TRBJ1-2; unclear D gene. Germline V CDR1 and CDR2: MNHEY, SVGAGI. This CDR3 has 14 amino acids. V was shortened by 5 bases and J by 3 bases, with 13 bases between the two germline ends. This CDR3 is CASSAGVVDYGYTF. As DNA, the CDR3 is TGTGCCAGCAGTGCCGGGGTTGTAGACTATGGCTACACCTTC.

This clonotype was seen once. V is TRBV7-3 and J is TRBJ1-2, with TRBD1 matching 8 bases. The junction had 3 bases not matched to a gene; V was cut back by 0 bases and J by 3 bases. The CDR3 extends over 15 amino acids. Germline values: CDR1 SGHTA, CDR2 FQGTGA. CDR3 nucleotides: TGTGCCAGCAGCTTAACCCCGGACAGGGACTATGGCTACACCTTC. This gives the protein CASSLTPDRDYGYTF.

The genes are TRBV2 and TRBJ1-5; weak D call: TRBD1 (6 bases). CDR3 length: 14 residues. V was clipped by 8 bases and J by 4 bases, with 15 bases between them. Germline CDR1 reads SNHLY; CDR2 reads FYNNEI. The CDR3 DNA sequence: TGTGCCAGCCAGACCGGGGGCATGAATCAGCCCCAGCATTTT. Translation: CASQTGGMNQPQHF.

V usage is TRBV7-6 and J usage is TRBJ2-7, with 10 bases fitting TRBD1. Germline CDR1 SGHVS, CDR2 FNYEAQ. The ends lost 5 bases at V and 5 bases at J; junction bases unmatched: 3. The CDR3 is 13 amino acids. CDR3 residues: CASSPGTGDEQYF. Here the CDR3 DNA reads TGTGCCAGCAGCCCCGGGACAGGGGACGAGCAGTACTTC.

The chain has TRBV2 and TRBJ2-3; perhaps TRBD2 as D (7 bases). Germline V gene lookup returns CDR1 SNHLY and CDR2 FYNNEI. Trimming took 7 bases from V and 0 from J, leaving 17 bases between them. CDR3 size: 16 residues. The CDR3 loop reads CASTRREGVSTDTQYF. As DNA, the CDR3 is TGTGCCAGCACCCGAAGGGAGGGGGTAAGCACAGATACGCAGTATTTT.

The chain links TRBV27 to TRBJ2-5; D not resolved. This CDR3 is 13 amino acids long. Germline-derived CDR1 and CDR2 are MNHEY and SMNVEV (reference sequence). V was shortened by 5 bases and J by 4 bases, with 11 bases between the two germline ends. CDR3 bases: TGTGCCAGCAGTCCCTTGAATCTAGAGACCCAGTACTTC. Encoded protein: CASSPLNLETQYF.

This clonotype was counted a single time. This rearrangement joins TRBV6-5 to TRBJ1-2; 9 nucleotides align to TRBD1. J lost 6 bases, V lost 0 bases, and 11 bases had no gene match. Germline V gives CDR1 MNHEY, CDR2 SVGAGI. The CDR3 length is 17 residues. CDR3 amino acids: CASSYSTWGQGYHGYTF. CDR3 bases: TGTGCCAGCAGTTACTCGACGTGGGGACAGGGATATCATGGCTACACCTTC.

This clonotype was seen a handful of times. The CDR3, as DNA: TGCGCCAGCAGCCTACAGGGGTTGGGGGCCAAAAACATTCAGTACTTC. It translates to CASSLQGLGAKNIQYF. The chain has TRBV5-1 and TRBJ2-4; the match to TRBD1 covers 7 bases. The V gene end was trimmed by 4 bases and the J gene end by 1 base; junction bases not matched to a gene: 8. The CDR3 runs to 16 residues. Per the germline V gene, CDR1 is SGHRS and CDR2 is YFSETQ.

This CDR3 is CASSPPLTF. DNA of the CDR3: TGTGCCAGCAGCCCCCCCCTGACTTTC. V and J are TRBV4-2 and TRBJ2-6; D gene unclear. V gave up 4 bases and J gave up 15 bases, with 4 bases separating them. This CDR3 contains 9 residues. CDR1 is LGHNA, CDR2 YNFKEQ, per germline.

V and J are TRBV9 and TRBJ2-7; D is uncertain. In germline, CDR1 is SGDLS, CDR2 YYNGEE. The CDR3 contains 15 residues. Deletions cut 1 base from V and 0 bases from J, with 11 bases between. The chain's CDR3 is CASSVSYSSSYEQYF. The CDR3 DNA reads as TGTGCCAGCAGCGTATCCTACAGCAGCTCCTACGAGCAGTACTTC. The full variable domain, in which reference TRBV9 and TRBJ2-7 provide the parts outside the CDR3, is DSGVTQTPKHLITATGQRVTLRCSPRSGDLSVYWYQQSLDQGLQFLIQYYNGEERAKGNILERFSAQQFPDLHSELNLSSLELGDSALYFCASSVSYSSSYEQYFGPGTRLTVT.

This chain links TRBV5-6 with TRBJ2-7, with a weak D call TRBD1 (5 bases). V was pared by 0 bases and J by 1 base, with 17 bases between. CDR3 length: 17 amino acids. CDR1 and CDR2 from the germline V gene are SGHDT and YYEEEE. DNA for the CDR3: TGTGCCAGCAGCTTGGGGGGCCTGGGAATGGTATCCTACGAGCAGTACTTC. It is translated as CASSLGGLGMVSYEQYF. The whole variable domain, filled in from reference TRBV5-6 and TRBJ2-7, reads DAGVTQSPTHLIKTRGQQVTLRCSPKSGHDTVSWYQQALGQGPQFIFQYYEEEERQRGNFPDRFSGHQFPNYSSELNVNALLLGDSALYLCASSLGGLGMVSYEQYFGPGTRLTVT.

The sample holds one count of this clonotype. The V call is TRBV12-3 or TRBV12-4, the J call TRBJ2-5; 7 bases match TRBD1. The CDR3 consists of 14 residues. Germline trimming cut 6 bases from V and 2 bases from J; bases unmatched to any gene: 6. This CDR3 is CASRAQGRQETQYF. DNA of the CDR3: TGTGCCAGCAGGGCACAGGGGCGGCAAGAGACCCAGTACTTC.

The rearrangement joins TRBV7-8 to TRBJ1-3; 9 nucleotides match TRBD1. V was clipped by 0 bases and J by 4 bases; unmatched bases: 10. The germline V gene encodes CDR1 SGHVS and CDR2 FQNEAQ. The CDR3 loop spans 18 amino acids. CDR3 coding DNA: TGTGCCAGCAGCTTAGCGGTCCCACAGGGGGCGTGGGGAAACACCATATATTTT. Protein sequence: CASSLAVPQGAWGNTIYF.